Below, 30 T cell receptor beta chains from the same sample are listed, as sequenced in a study of cytomegalovirus exposure and HLA in healthy donors. The PCR was carried out with 60 Vbeta primers and 13 Jbeta primers. Sequenced by immunoSEQ multiplex PCR; TCRdb stores in-frame clones only, minus some. The sample table sets out around 53,000 clones. Sequencing was carried out using PBMCs. All receptors come from a woman in her 30s in good health and CMV-seropositive.

The genes are TRBV6-5 and TRBJ1-4, with D maybe TRBD1 (6 bases). CDR1 and CDR2 (germline): MNHEY, SVGAGI. V was shortened by 5 bases and J by 8 bases, with 12 bases between the two germline ends. The CDR3 loop spans 13 amino acids. The CDR3 sequence is CASSREGGEKLFF. CDR3 nucleotide sequence: TGTGCCAGCAGTCGGGAGGGGGGCGAAAAACTGTTTTTT.

The V call is TRBV5-1, the J call TRBJ1-4, with D uncertain. CDR3 length equals 14 residues. With 2 bases removed from V and 6 bases from J, the gap between germline ends came to 11 bases. Per the germline V gene, CDR1 is SGHRS and CDR2 is YFSETQ. CDR3 in DNA: TGCGCCAGCAGCTTAGGGTGGAGGGATGAAAAACTGTTTTTT. As protein: CASSLGWRDEKLFF.

V is TRBV5-8 and J is TRBJ1-5, with a possible D match to TRBD1 (5 bases). The V end lost 4 bases, the J end lost 4 bases, and 12 bases lay between the germline ends. CDR1 SGHTS and CDR2 YDEGEE come from the germline V gene. The CDR3 spans 14 residues. CDR3 region: CASSQYDRNQPQHF. Written as DNA, the CDR3 is TGTGCCAGCAGCCAGTACGACAGAAATCAGCCCCAGCATTTT.

V gene TRBV4-2 combines with J gene TRBJ1-2, with 12 bases fitting TRBD1. CDR3 length: 16 amino acids. J was trimmed by 3 bases and V by 0 bases; bases with no gene match: 2. Germline lookup yields CDR1 LGHNA and CDR2 YNFKEQ. The CDR3 reads CASSQDGTGGYYGYTF. The CDR3 bases are TGTGCCAGCAGCCAAGATGGGACAGGGGGCTACTATGGCTACACCTTC.

The chain recombines TRBV6-5 with TRBJ2-2; possible D gene TRBD2, 6 bases. Trimming took off 8 bases at V and 6 bases at J, with 16 bases between the two ends. Germline CDR1 and CDR2: MNHEY and SVGAGI. CDR3 length: 14 residues. The DNA for the CDR3 is TGTGCCAGCTTCAAGCTAGCGAGTTCCGGGGAGCTGTTTTTT. Protein: CASFKLASSGELFF.

This chain connects TRBV30 to TRBJ2-5, with D possibly TRBD2 on 6 matching bases. V was pared by 4 bases and J by 5 bases, with 14 bases between. CDR1 is GTSNPN and CDR2 is SVGIG in the germline V gene (reference sequence). CDR3 length equals 13 residues. CDR3 nucleotide sequence: TGTGCCTGGACCCACGGCGGGGTTGAGACCCAGTACTTC. As protein: CAWTHGGVETQYF.

The chain has TRBV5-6 and TRBJ1-6; D may be TRBD1 (6 bases). V shed 4 bases and J shed 14 bases, with 19 bases lying between them. CDR1 is SGHDT and CDR2 is YYEEEE in the germline V gene. This CDR3 is 14 amino acids long. CDR3 sequence (DNA): TGTGCCAGCAGCCCGGGGACAAGAGCTTTGGCCCTCCACTTT. Protein: CASSPGTRALALHF.

The chain has TRBV19 and TRBJ2-5; 13 nucleotides agree with TRBD2. Trimming cost V 3 bases and J 3 bases; bases outside gene matches: 7. Germline CDR1 LNHDA, CDR2 SQIVND (reference sequence). CDR3 length: 17 amino acids. The CDR3 sequence: CASSMAWGTSGEETQYF. In DNA form, the CDR3 reads TGTGCCAGTAGTATGGCTTGGGGGACTAGCGGGGAAGAGACCCAGTACTTC.

This rearrangement joins TRBV30 to TRBJ2-5; D uncertain. In germline, CDR1 is GTSNPN, CDR2 SVGIG (reference sequence). Between the trimmed V and J ends, which lost 5 bases and 4 bases, there was a span of 8 bases. The CDR3 runs 11 residues. The CDR3 DNA reads TGTGCCTGGGAGAGGTCAGAGACCCAGTACTTC. It encodes CAWERSETQYF.

V usage is TRBV2 and J usage is TRBJ2-5; weak D call: TRBD1 (5 bases). Germline loops: CDR1 SNHLY, CDR2 FYNNEI. Trimming removed 7 bases from V and 2 bases from J, with 5 bases in between. There are 11 residues in the CDR3. The CDR3 nucleotides are TGTGCCAGCAAGGGGCAAGAGACCCAGTACTTC. It translates to CASKGQETQYF.

The genes are TRBV27 and TRBJ2-2, with D maybe TRBD1 (6 bases). The CDR3 is 12 amino acids. The germline V gene has CDR1 MNHEY and CDR2 SMNVEV (reference sequence). Trimming removed 6 bases from V and 7 bases from J, with 9 bases in between. As DNA, the CDR3 is TGTGCCAGCAGCCCGACAGGCGGGGAGCTGTTTTTT. The encoded protein is CASSPTGGELFF.

This chain uses TRBV19 with TRBJ2-1, with D maybe TRBD2 (6 bases). The CDR3 extends over 13 amino acids. Germline lookup yields CDR1 LNHDA and CDR2 SQIVND (reference sequence). Trimming stripped 6 bases from V and 6 bases from J, with 12 bases between. The CDR3 nucleotides are TGTGCCAGTAGGCCCCGGGGGTCCAATGAGCAGTTCTTC. Its translation: CASRPRGSNEQFF.

The chain uses TRBV19 and TRBJ2-2; D may be TRBD2 (5 bases). The CDR3 extends over 15 amino acids. Germline V gives CDR1 LNHDA, CDR2 SQIVND (reference sequence). Trimming took 6 bases from V and 3 from J, leaving 14 bases between them. The CDR3 region has the DNA TGTGCCAGTAGCCCGGTTGGGGAGTACACCGGGGAGCTGTTTTTT. As protein: CASSPVGEYTGELFF.

The CDR3 loop reads CSYTAWGTGIQTGELFF. CDR3 DNA sequence: TGCAGCTACACTGCGTGGGGAACAGGAATACAGACCGGGGAGCTGTTTTTT. The chain recombines TRBV29-1 with TRBJ2-2; TRBD1 might be the D (5 bases). Trimming removed 8 bases at V and 5 bases at J, with 27 bases between. Germline CDR1 SQVTM, CDR2 ANQGSEA. The CDR3 is 17 amino acids.

The chain couples TRBV4-1 to TRBJ2-1, with D maybe TRBD2 (5 bases). CDR1 and CDR2 from the germline V gene are MGHRA and YSYEKL. Trimming shortened V by 2 bases and J by 6 bases, and 17 bases separated the two germline ends. CDR3 length: 16 residues. The CDR3 DNA is TGCGCCAGCAGCCAAAGAAATCTAGGGAGCGGCAATGAGCAGTTCTTC. It yields the protein CASSQRNLGSGNEQFF.

V usage is TRBV7-9 and J usage is TRBJ2-5; D perhaps matches TRBD2 (6 bases). The germline CDR1 and CDR2 sequences are SEHNR and FQNEAQ (reference sequence). The germline V and J ends were trimmed by 5 bases and 7 bases, with 17 bases remaining between them. CDR3 length equals 14 residues. CDR3 DNA: TGTGCCAGCAGCCCTAGCAGGGTGGAGGGGACCCAGTACTTC. It codes for CASSPSRVEGTQYF.

The CDR3 sequence is CASSYSNRGAYNEQFF. In DNA form, the CDR3 reads TGTGCCAGCAGTTACTCTAACCGCGGGGCCTACAATGAGCAGTTCTTC. V and J are TRBV6-6 and TRBJ2-1; TRBD2 is a possible D gene (6 bases). V was trimmed by 0 bases and J by 2 bases, leaving 11 bases between them. The CDR3 length is 16 residues. Germline CDR1 MNHNY, CDR2 SVGAGI (reference sequence).

The chain links TRBV18 to TRBJ2-7, with TRBD2 identical over 9 bases. There are 14 residues in the CDR3. The V gene end was trimmed by 6 bases and the J gene end by 5 bases; junction bases not matched to a gene: 8. Germline CDR1 is KGHSH and CDR2 is LQKENI. The CDR3 is CASSPGTSSDEQYF. CDR3 DNA sequence: TGTGCCAGCTCTCCCGGGACTAGCTCTGACGAGCAGTACTTC.

The chain couples TRBV2 to TRBJ2-5, with TRBD1 matching over 7 bases. Germline V gene sequence: CDR1 SNHLY, CDR2 FYNNEI. The CDR3 loop spans 12 amino acids. V was clipped by 6 bases and J by 10 bases; unmatched bases: 8. CDR3 coding DNA: TGTGCCAGCAGACTGGGACAGTCAAACCAGTACTTC. Protein product: CASRLGQSNQYF.

The V gene is TRBV14, the J gene TRBJ2-5, with 7 bases lining up with TRBD2. V was pared by 3 bases and J by 5 bases, with 12 bases of the junction left unmatched. There are 16 residues in the CDR3. Germline CDR1 is SGHDN and CDR2 is FVKESK. CDR3 residues: CASSHQLANSAETQYF. CDR3 coding DNA: TGTGCCAGCAGCCATCAACTAGCGAACTCCGCGGAGACCCAGTACTTC.

The J gene is TRBJ1-5, the V gene TRBV19, with D unresolved. The germline V and J ends were trimmed by 0 bases and 5 bases, with 11 bases remaining between them. Germline V gene data show CDR1 as LNHDA and CDR2 as SQIVND (reference sequence). The length of the CDR3 is 15 residues. The CDR3 protein is CASSIERSTDQPQHF. Written as DNA, the CDR3 is TGTGCCAGTAGTATAGAAAGGAGTACGGATCAGCCCCAGCATTTT.

The rearrangement joins TRBV11-2 to TRBJ1-2; TRBD1 might be the D (6 bases). Germline CDR1 and CDR2: SGHAT and FQNNGV. The CDR3 spans 14 residues. Trimming left V 6 bases short and J 3 bases short, with 14 bases between. The CDR3 loop is CASSPTQGYYGYTF. The CDR3 DNA follows: TGTGCCAGCAGTCCAACTCAGGGGTACTATGGCTACACCTTC. The whole variable domain, filled in from reference TRBV11-2 and TRBJ1-2, reads EAGVAQSPRYKIIEKRQSVAFWCNPISGHATLYWYQQILGQGPKLLIQFQNNGVVDDSQLPKDRFSAERLKGVDSTLKIQPAKLEDSAVYLCASSPTQGYYGYTFGSGTRLTVV.

The rearrangement links TRBV4-1 to TRBJ1-2, with D hard to call. Trimming cost V 4 bases and J 5 bases, with 20 bases left between them. The CDR3 loop spans 16 amino acids. Germline CDR1 is MGHRA and CDR2 is YSYEKL. In DNA, the CDR3 is TGCGCCAGCAGCCTCCTATACCCGCAAGGAGGGTATGGCTACACCTTC. This codes for CASSLLYPQGGYGYTF.

J is TRBJ1-2 and V is TRBV25-1, with 8 nucleotides matching TRBD1. The CDR3 is made up of 12 amino acids. With V trimmed by 5 bases and J by 9 bases, 5 bases remained unmatched. Germline values: CDR1 MGHDK, CDR2 SYGVNS. CDR3 sequence reads: CASSSQGVRYTF. CDR3 bases: TGTGCCAGCAGTTCACAGGGGGTTCGCTACACCTTC.

This chain links TRBV14 with TRBJ2-2, with a tentative D call TRBD1 (5 bases). V was shortened by 4 bases and J by 7 bases, with 10 bases between the two germline ends. Germline loops: CDR1 SGHDN, CDR2 FVKESK. The CDR3 sequence is 13 residues long. The CDR3 bases are TGTGCCAGCAGCCCTAGACAGAACGGGGAGCTGTTTTTT. It codes for CASSPRQNGELFF.

The J gene is TRBJ2-7, the V gene TRBV6-1, with a weak D call TRBD2 (5 bases). Trimming removed 5 bases from V and 7 bases from J, with 18 bases in between. CDR3 length: 14 residues. Germline V gene sequence: CDR1 MNHNS, CDR2 SASEGT. The CDR3 DNA is TGTGCCAGCAGTCCTCTGGACTGGAAAGGGGAGCAGTACTTC. Translating it yields CASSPLDWKGEQYF.

V gene TRBV7-6 combines with J gene TRBJ1-1, with D hard to call. The V gene lost 3 bases and the J gene lost 2 bases, with 13 bases spanning the gap. The CDR3 contains 15 residues. From germline, CDR1 is SGHVS and CDR2 FNYEAQ. The CDR3 DNA follows: TGTGCCAGCAGCTTGGGCGTGTTCGTCAACACTGAAGCTTTCTTT. It encodes CASSLGVFVNTEAFF. The full variable domain, its missing parts supplied by reference TRBV7-6 and TRBJ1-1, is GAGVSQSPRYKVTKRGQDVALRCDPISGHVSLYWYRQALGQGPEFLTYFNYEAQQDKSGLPNDRFSAERPEGSISTLTIQRTEQRDSAMYRCASSLGVFVNTEAFFGQGTRLTVV.

The J gene is TRBJ2-7, the V gene TRBV18; a possible D gene is TRBD2 (5 bases). There are 13 residues in the CDR3. Germline V CDR1 and CDR2: KGHSH, LQKENI. Between the trimmed V and J ends, which lost 3 bases and 3 bases, there was a span of 9 bases. This CDR3 reads CASSPYAGYEQYF. DNA for the CDR3: TGTGCCAGCTCACCTTACGCGGGCTACGAGCAGTACTTC. The variable domain in full, completed from reference TRBV18 and TRBJ2-7, reads NAGVMQNPRHLVRRRGQEARLRCSPMKGHSHVYWYRQLPEEGLKFMVYLQKENIIDESGMPKERFSAEFPKEGPSILRIQQVVRGDSAAYFCASSPYAGYEQYFGPGTRLTVT.

The J gene is TRBJ2-3, the V gene TRBV7-8, with D maybe TRBD1 (6 bases). From germline, CDR1 is SGHVS and CDR2 FQNEAQ. This CDR3 contains 15 residues. The V and J ends lost 5 bases and 2 bases respectively, with 14 bases between them. The CDR3: CASSPRTDLTDTQYF. DNA for the CDR3: TGTGCCAGCAGCCCCAGGACAGATCTCACAGATACGCAGTATTTT. The full variable domain, in which reference TRBV7-8 and TRBJ2-3 provide the parts outside the CDR3, is GAGVSQSPRYKVAKRGQDVALRCDPISGHVSLFWYQQALGQGPEFLTYFQNEAQLDKSGLPSDRFFAERPEGSVSTLKIQRTQQEDSAVYLCASSPRTDLTDTQYFGPGTRLTVL.

This chain's CDR3 is CAWSDLTNTGELFF. The CDR3 DNA reads as TGTGCCTGGAGTGACCTAACGAACACCGGGGAGCTGTTTTTT. This chain links TRBV30 with TRBJ2-2; no definite D call. Trimming removed 1 base from V and 0 bases from J, with 6 bases in between. CDR1 is GTSNPN and CDR2 is SVGIG in the germline V gene (reference sequence). This CDR3 is built from 14 residues. Variable domain in full (rest from reference TRBV30 and TRBJ2-2): SQTIHQWPATLVQPVGSPLSLECTVEGTSNPNLYWYRQAAGRGLQLLFYSVGIGQISSEVPQNLSASRPQDRQFILSSKKLLLSDSGFYLCAWSDLTNTGELFFGEGSRLTVL.